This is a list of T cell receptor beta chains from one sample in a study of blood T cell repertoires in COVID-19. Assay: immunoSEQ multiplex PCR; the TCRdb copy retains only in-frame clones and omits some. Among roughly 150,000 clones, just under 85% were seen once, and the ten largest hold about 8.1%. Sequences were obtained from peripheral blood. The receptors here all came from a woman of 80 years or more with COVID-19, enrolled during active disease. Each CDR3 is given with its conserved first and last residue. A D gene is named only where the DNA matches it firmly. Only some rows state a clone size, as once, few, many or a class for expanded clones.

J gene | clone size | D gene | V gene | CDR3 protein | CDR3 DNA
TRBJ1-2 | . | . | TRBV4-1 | CASSPGAGVYGYGYTF | TGCGCCAGCAGCCCCGGGGCAGGGGTTTACGGCTATGGCTACACCTTC
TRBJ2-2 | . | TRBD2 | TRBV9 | CASSVGTSTGELFF | TGTGCCAGCAGCGTAGGGACTAGCACCGGGGAGCTGTTTTTT
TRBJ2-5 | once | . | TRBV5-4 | CASSLSGGLQETQYF | TGTGCCAGCAGCTTGTCGGGCGGGCTTCAAGAGACCCAGTACTTC
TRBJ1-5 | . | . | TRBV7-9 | CASSSGTHQPQHF | TGTGCCAGCAGCTCCGGGACACATCAGCCCCAGCATTTT
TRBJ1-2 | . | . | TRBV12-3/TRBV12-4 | CASSSAGSYGYTF | TGTGCCAGCAGTTCGGCAGGATCCTATGGCTACACCTTC
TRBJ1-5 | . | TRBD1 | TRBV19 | CASSIAGGQGNNQPQHF | TGTGCCAGTAGTATAGCTGGGGGACAGGGTAATAATCAGCCCCAGCATTTT
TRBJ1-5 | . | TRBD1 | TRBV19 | CASSRDRVQPQHF | TGTGCCAGTTCCAGGGACAGGGTTCAGCCCCAGCATTTT
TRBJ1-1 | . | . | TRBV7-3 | CASAKGTEAFF | TGTGCCAGCGCCAAGGGGACTGAAGCTTTCTTT
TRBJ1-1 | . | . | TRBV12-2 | CASRFLEAFF | TGTGCAAGTCGCTTTCTTGAAGCTTTCTTT
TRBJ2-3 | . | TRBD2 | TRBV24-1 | CATSGISGSGTDTQYF | TGTGCCACCAGTGGAATTAGCGGGAGTGGGACAGATACGCAGTATTTT
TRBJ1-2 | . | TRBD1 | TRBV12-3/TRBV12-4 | CASSQGAGYGYTF | TGTGCCAGCAGTCAGGGGGCCGGCTATGGCTACACCTTC
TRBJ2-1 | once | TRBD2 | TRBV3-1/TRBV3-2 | CASSQQGRGVHMNEQFF | TGTGCCAGCAGCCAACAGGGGCGGGGGGTACACATGAATGAGCAGTTCTTC
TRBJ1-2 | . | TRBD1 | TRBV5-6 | CASSLDRGLYGYTF | TGTGCCAGCAGCTTGGACAGGGGTCTATATGGCTACACCTTC
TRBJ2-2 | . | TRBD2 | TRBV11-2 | CASTLREGIYTGELFF | TGTGCCAGCACCCTACGGGAGGGAATTTACACCGGGGAGCTGTTTTTT
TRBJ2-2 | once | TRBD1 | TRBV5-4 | CASSLGGQGYAGELFF | TGTGCCAGCAGCTTGGGGGGACAGGGTTACGCCGGGGAGCTGTTTTTT
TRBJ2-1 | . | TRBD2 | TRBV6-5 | CASLEGGPIAGGLF | TGTGCCAGCTTAGAGGGAGGGCCGATCGCGGGAGGGCTCTTC
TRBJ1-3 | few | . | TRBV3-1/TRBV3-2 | CASSQGWDNSGNTIYF | TGTGCCAGCAGCCAAGGCTGGGACAACTCTGGAAACACCATATATTTT
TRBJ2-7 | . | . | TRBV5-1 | CASSPGTLPEQYF | TGCGCCAGCAGCCCCGGGACACTCCCTGAGCAGTACTTC
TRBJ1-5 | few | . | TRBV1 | CTSWRQDNQPQHF | TGCACCAGCTGGAGACAGGACAATCAGCCCCAGCATTTT
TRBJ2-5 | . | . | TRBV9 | CASSRQVEETQYF | TGTGCCAGCAGCAGACAGGTGGAAGAGACCCAGTACTTC
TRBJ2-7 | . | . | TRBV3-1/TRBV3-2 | CASSHQGDEQYF | TGTGCCAGCAGCCACCAGGGTGACGAGCAGTACTTC
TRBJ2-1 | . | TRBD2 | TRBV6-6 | CASSDLAGAYNEQFF | TGTGCCAGCAGTGATCTAGCGGGTGCCTACAATGAGCAGTTCTTC
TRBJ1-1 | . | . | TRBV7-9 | CASSLGGRGWTEAFF | TGTGCCAGCAGCTTAGGGGGAAGGGGATGGACTGAAGCTTTCTTT
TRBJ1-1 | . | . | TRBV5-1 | CASSLGVNTEAFF | TGCGCCAGCAGCTTAGGAGTGAACACTGAAGCTTTCTTT
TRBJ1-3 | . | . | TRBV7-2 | CASSLRGGGAGNTIYF | TGTGCCAGCAGCTTACGCGGAGGAGGGGCGGGAAACACCATATATTTT
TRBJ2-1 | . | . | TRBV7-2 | CASSLVGGHTYNEQFF | TGTGCCAGCAGCTTAGTCGGGGGGCATACCTACAATGAGCAGTTCTTC
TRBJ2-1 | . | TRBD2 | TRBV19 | CASSIVWTSGSEQFF | TGTGCCAGTAGTATAGTTTGGACTAGCGGTTCTGAGCAGTTCTTC
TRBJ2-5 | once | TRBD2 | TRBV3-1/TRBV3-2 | CASSQGGRETQYF | TGTGCCAGCAGCCAAGGCGGGAGAGAGACCCAGTACTTC
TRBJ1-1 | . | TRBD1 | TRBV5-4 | CASSPGTGMNTEAFF | TGTGCCAGCAGCCCTGGGACAGGTATGAACACTGAAGCTTTCTTT
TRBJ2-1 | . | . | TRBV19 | CASEGVSYNEQFF | TGTGCCAGTGAGGGGGTCTCCTACAATGAGCAGTTCTTC
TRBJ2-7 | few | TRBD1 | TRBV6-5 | CASSYDQGASSYEQYF | TGTGCCAGCAGTTACGACCAGGGGGCATCGTCCTACGAGCAGTACTTC
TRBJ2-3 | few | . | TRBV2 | CASSGSENTDTQYF | TGTGCCAGCAGTGGCAGCGAGAACACAGATACGCAGTATTTT
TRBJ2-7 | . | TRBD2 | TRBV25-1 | CASSEFDRLAGDREQYF | TGTGCCAGCAGTGAATTTGATAGACTAGCGGGAGATCGGGAGCAGTACTTC
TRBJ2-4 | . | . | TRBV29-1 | CSVWGPGDIQYF | TGCAGCGTTTGGGGTCCAGGGGACATTCAGTACTTC
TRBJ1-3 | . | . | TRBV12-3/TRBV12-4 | CASNYNSGNTIYF | TGTGCCAGCAATTACAACTCTGGAAACACCATATATTTT
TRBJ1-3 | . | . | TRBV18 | CASSPGGGTSGNTIYF | TGTGCCAGCTCACCGGGTGGAGGGACCTCTGGAAACACCATATATTTT
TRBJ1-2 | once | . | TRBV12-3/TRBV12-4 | CASSPSSNYGYTF | TGTGCCAGCAGTCCTAGTTCCAACTATGGCTACACCTTC
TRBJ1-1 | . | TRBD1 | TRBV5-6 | CASSLSRGVRAFF | TGTGCCAGCAGCTTGTCCAGGGGGGTGAGAGCTTTCTTT
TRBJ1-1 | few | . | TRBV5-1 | CASSPRALGSTEAFF | TGCGCCAGCAGCCCGAGAGCCCTAGGGAGTACTGAAGCTTTCTTT
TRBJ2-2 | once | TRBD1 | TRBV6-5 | CASSTTGVWSGELFF | TGTGCCAGCAGTACCACAGGGGTTTGGTCCGGGGAGCTGTTTTTT
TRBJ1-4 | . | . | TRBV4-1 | CASSQDMSEKLFF | TGCGCCAGCAGCCAAGATATGAGTGAAAAACTGTTTTTT
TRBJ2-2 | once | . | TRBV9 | CASSRVSGELFF | TGTGCCAGCTCACGGGTATCCGGGGAGCTGTTTTTT
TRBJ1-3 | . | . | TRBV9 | CASSPQDYSGNTIYF | TGTGCCAGCAGCCCACAGGATTACTCTGGAAACACCATATATTTT
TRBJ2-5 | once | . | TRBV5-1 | CASSKTPQETQYF | TGCGCCAGCAGTAAGACTCCCCAAGAGACCCAGTACTTC
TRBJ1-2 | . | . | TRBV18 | CASSLDSPGYTF | TGTGCCAGCTCACTGGACTCTCCTGGCTACACCTTC
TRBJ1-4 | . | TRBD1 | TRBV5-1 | CASSGGQAPRNEKLFF | TGCGCCAGCAGCGGGGGACAGGCGCCGCGTAATGAAAAACTGTTTTTT
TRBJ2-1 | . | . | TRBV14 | CASSQGSGGYNEQFF | TGTGCCAGCAGCCAAGGATCCGGGGGATACAATGAGCAGTTCTTC
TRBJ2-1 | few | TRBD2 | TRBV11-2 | CASSLSLTSGGNEQFF | TGTGCCAGCAGCTTAAGCCTGACTAGCGGGGGAAATGAGCAGTTCTTC
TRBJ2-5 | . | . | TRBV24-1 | CATSDFARGDETQYF | TGTGCCACCAGTGATTTCGCCAGGGGGGATGAGACCCAGTACTTC
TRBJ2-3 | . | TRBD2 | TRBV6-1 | CASREGTIPTDTQYF | TGTGCCAGCAGGGAAGGGACTATCCCCACAGATACGCAGTATTTT
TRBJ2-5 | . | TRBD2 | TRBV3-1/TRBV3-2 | CASSPTGGIETQYF | TGTGCCAGCAGCCCGACGGGGGGGATCGAGACCCAGTACTTC
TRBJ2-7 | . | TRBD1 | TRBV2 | CASSPDRPYEQYF | TGTGCCAGCAGTCCGGACAGGCCCTACGAGCAGTACTTC
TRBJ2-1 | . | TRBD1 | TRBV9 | CASSGTGQGNEQFF | TGTGCCAGCAGCGGAACGGGACAGGGGAATGAGCAGTTCTTC
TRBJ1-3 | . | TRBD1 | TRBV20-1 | CSASWDRSGGNTIYF | TGCAGTGCTAGTTGGGACAGGTCCGGCGGAAACACCATATATTTT